This TCR beta chain derives from a study of blood T cell repertoires in COVID-19. On the study more broadly: Whether acute or convalescent, the COVID-19 samples came from the United States, Italy and Spain.

Per the original data handling: Estimated nucleated cell counts came from reference gene primer amplification. Repertoires were generated with immunoSEQ multiplex PCR, while TCRdb's copy carries only in-frame clones and drops some. V, J and clone size are taken as reported in that table, and D and trimming were inferred from the DNA itself. The table lists roughly 45,000 clones, about 77% of them singletons. Germline assignment: CDR1 SGHTA and CDR2 FQGNSA. The CDR3 extends over 14 amino acids. The J segment lost 5 bases and the V segment lost 5 bases, leaving 6 bases of the junction unmatched. The chain has TRBV7-2 and TRBJ1-5, with TRBD1 identical over 7 bases. The clonotype originates from a woman in her 70s with acute or convalescent COVID-19. Source material: peripheral blood. The CDR3 DNA reads as TGTGCCAGCAGCCTTGGGACAGCCCATCAGCCCCAGCATTTT. It encodes CASSLGTAHQPQHF.